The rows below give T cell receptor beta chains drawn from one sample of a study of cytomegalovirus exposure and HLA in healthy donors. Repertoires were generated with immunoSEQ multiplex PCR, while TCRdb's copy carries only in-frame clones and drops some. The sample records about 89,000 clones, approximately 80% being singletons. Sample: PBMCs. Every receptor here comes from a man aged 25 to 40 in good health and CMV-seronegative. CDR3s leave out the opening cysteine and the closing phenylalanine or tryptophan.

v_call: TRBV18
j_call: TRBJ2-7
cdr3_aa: ASSPSDRWGQQY

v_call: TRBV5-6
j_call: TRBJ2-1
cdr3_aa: ASSAIRGGYNEQF

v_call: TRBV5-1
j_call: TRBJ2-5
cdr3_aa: ASSWRDQETQY

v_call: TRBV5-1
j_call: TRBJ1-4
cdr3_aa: ASSLDSPNEKLF

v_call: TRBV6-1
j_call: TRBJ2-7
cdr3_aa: ASSWDSGSYEQY

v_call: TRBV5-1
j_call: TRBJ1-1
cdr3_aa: ASSLGSGSGSEAF

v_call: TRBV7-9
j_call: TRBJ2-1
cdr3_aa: ASSLTTDNEQF

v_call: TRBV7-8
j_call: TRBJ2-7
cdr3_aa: ASRWSPDTALYEQY

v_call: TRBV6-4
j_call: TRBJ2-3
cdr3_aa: ASSDSGGASDTQY

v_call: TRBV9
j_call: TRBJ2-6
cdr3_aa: ASSVEQSRANVLT

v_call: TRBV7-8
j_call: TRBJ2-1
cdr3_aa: ASSIRNRGRWANEQF

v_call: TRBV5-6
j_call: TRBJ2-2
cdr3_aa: ASSNLTGYDTGELF

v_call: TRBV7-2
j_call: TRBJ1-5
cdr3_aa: ASSSHYTGDQPQH

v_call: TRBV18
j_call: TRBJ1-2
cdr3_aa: ASSPSDDYGYT

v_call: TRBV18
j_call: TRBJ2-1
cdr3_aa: ASSPLGTGHNEQF

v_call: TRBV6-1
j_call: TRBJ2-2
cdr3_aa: ASSEVFPGRGNTGELF

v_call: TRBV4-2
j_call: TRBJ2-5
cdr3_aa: ASSVGGQGEWAGQETQY

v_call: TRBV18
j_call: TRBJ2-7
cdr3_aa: ASSSSRGYEQY

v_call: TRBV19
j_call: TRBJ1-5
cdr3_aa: ASRQLASNQPQH

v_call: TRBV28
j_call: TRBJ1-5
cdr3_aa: ASSLWRADDGNQPQH

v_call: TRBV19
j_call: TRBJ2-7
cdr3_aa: ASSIGQGGYEQY

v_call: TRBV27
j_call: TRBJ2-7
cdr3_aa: ASSLGVGQGWGEQY

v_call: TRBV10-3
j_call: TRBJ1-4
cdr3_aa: AISDPGATNEKLF

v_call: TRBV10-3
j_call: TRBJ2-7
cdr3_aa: AISESPYEQY

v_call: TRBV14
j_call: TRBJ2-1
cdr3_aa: ASSRLGAETLGEQF

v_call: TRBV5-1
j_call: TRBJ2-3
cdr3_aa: ASSLTQGMGTDTQY

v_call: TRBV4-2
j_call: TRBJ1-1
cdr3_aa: ASSQVADNTEAF